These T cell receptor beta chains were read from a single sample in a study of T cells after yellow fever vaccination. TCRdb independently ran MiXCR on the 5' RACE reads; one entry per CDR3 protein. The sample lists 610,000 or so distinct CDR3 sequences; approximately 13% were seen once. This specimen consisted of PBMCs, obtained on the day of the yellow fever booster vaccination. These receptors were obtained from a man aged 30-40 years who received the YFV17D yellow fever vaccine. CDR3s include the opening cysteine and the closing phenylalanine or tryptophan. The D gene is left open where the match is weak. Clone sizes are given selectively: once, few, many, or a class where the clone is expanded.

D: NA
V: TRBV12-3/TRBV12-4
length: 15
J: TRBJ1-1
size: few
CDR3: CASWTYSEGGTEAFF
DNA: TGTGCCAGCTGGACCTACTCAGAGGGTGGCACTGAAGCTTTCTTT

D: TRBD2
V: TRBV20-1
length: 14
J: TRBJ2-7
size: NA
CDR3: CSAQLAGNSYEQYF
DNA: TGCAGTGCGCAACTAGCGGGGAACTCCTACGAGCAGTACTTC

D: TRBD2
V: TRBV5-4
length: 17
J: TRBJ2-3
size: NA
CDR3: CASYPPLAGGSTDTQYF
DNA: TGTGCCAGCTATCCCCCACTAGCGGGAGGATCCACAGATACGCAGTATTTT

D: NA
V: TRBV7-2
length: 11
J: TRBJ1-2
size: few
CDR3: CASFLPYGYTF
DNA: TGTGCCAGTTTCCTTCCCTATGGCTACACCTTC

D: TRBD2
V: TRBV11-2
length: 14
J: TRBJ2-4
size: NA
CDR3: CASSFRTSQNIQYF
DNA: TGTGCCAGCAGCTTCAGGACTAGCCAAAACATTCAGTACTTC

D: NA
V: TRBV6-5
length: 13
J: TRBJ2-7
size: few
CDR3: CASSYDNYYEQYF
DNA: TGTGCCAGCAGCTATGACAACTACTACGAGCAGTACTTC

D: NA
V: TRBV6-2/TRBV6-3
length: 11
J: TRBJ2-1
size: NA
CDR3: CASTIRLEQFF
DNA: TGTGCCAGCACCATCCGACTCGAGCAGTTCTTC

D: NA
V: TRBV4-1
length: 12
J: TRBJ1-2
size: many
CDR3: CASSRGDRGYTF
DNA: TGCGCCAGCAGCCGTGGGGATCGCGGCTACACCTTC

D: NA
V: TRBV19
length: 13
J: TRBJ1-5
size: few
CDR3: CSGTNLQNQPQHF
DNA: TGTTCAGGGACTAACCTGCAAAATCAGCCCCAGCATTTT

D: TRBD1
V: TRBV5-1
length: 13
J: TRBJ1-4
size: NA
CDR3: CASSLGGQRKLFF
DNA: TGCGCCAGCAGCTTGGGGGGACAGAGAAAACTGTTTTTT

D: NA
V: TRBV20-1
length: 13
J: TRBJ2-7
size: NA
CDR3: CSAALMATYEQYF
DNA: TGCAGTGCGGCCCTAATGGCCACCTACGAGCAGTACTTC

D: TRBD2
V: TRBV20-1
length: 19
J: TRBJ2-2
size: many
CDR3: CSAHHLLAGGPSDAGELFF
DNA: TGCAGTGCTCACCACCTTCTAGCGGGAGGGCCCTCGGACGCCGGGGAGCTGTTTTTT

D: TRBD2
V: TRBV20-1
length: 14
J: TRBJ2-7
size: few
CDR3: CSAPRGSGSVEQYF
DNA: TGCAGTGCTCCCCGAGGTAGCGGGAGTGTCGAGCAGTACTTC

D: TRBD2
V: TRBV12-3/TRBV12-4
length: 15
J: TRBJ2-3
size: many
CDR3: CASSPLAGGPDTQYF
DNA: TGTGCCAGCAGCCCACTAGCGGGAGGGCCGGATACGCAGTATTTT

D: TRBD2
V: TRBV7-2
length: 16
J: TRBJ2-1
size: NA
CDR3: CASSLERRGRYNEQFF
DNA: TGTGCCAGCAGCTTAGAGAGGCGGGGGAGATACAATGAGCAGTTCTTC

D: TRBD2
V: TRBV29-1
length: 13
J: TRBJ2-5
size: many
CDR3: CSLIAGKQETQYF
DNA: TGCAGCCTGATAGCGGGAAAGCAAGAGACCCAGTACTTC

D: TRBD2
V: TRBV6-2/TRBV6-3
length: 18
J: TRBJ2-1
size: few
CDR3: CASSYAYWSGRAYNEQFF
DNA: TGTGCCAGCAGTTACGCGTATTGGAGCGGGAGGGCCTACAATGAGCAGTTCTTC

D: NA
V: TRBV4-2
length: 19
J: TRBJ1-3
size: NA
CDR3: CASSLAVGRPSSPGNTIYF
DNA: TGTGCCAGCAGCCTTGCTGTAGGACGGCCGTCGAGTCCTGGAAACACCATATATTTT

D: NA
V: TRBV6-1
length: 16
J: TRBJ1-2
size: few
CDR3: CASSPMWGGTDYGYTF
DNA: TGTGCCAGCAGCCCCATGTGGGGGGGGACCGATTATGGCTACACCTTC

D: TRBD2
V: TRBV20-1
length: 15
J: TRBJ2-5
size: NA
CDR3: CSARDGTSAKETQYF
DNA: TGCAGTGCTAGAGATGGTACTAGCGCCAAAGAGACCCAGTACTTC

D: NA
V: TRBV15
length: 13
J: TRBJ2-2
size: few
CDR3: CATSGRITGELFF
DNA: TGTGCCACCAGCGGAAGAATCACCGGGGAGCTGTTTTTT

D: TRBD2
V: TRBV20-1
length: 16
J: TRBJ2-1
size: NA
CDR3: CSARVGTSGPYNEQFF
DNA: TGCAGTGCTAGAGTTGGGACTAGCGGACCCTACAATGAGCAGTTCTTC

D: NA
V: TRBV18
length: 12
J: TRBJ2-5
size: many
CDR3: CASSPSGETQYF
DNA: TGTGCCAGCTCACCATCCGGAGAGACCCAGTACTTC

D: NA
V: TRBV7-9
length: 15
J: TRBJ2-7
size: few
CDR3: CASSLKLGRVDEQYF
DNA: TGTGCCAGCAGCTTAAAATTAGGCAGGGTGGACGAGCAGTACTTC

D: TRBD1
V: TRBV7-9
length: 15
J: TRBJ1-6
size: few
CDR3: CASNTGQPYNSPLHF
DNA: TGTGCCAGCAATACGGGACAGCCTTATAATTCACCCCTCCACTTT

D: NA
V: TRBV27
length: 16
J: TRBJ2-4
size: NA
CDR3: CASSPRSGSGKNIQYF
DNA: TGTGCCAGCAGTCCGAGGAGTGGCTCGGGCAAAAACATTCAGTACTTC

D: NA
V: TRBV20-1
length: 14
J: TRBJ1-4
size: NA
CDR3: CSAAGTPINEKLFF
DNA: TGCAGTGCGGCGGGGACACCGATTAATGAAAAACTGTTTTTT

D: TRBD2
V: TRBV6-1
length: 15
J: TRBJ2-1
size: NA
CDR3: CASSAPGLAYNEQFF
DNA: TGTGCCAGCAGTGCCCCGGGACTAGCTTACAATGAGCAGTTCTTC

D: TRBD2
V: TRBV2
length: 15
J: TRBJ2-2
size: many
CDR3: CASSATSSFTGELFF
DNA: TGTGCCAGCAGCGCGACTAGCTCCTTCACCGGGGAGCTGTTTTTT

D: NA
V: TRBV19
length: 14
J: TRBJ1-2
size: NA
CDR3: CASSIKGGQGGYTF
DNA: TGTGCCAGTAGTATAAAGGGAGGGCAAGGTGGCTACACCTTC

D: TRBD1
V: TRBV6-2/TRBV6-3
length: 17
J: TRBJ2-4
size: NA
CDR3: CASSYPPNNRGRNIQYF
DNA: TGTGCCAGCAGTTACCCCCCAAACAACAGGGGAAGAAACATTCAGTACTTC

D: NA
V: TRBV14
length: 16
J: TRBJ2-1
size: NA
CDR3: CASSPTRLHAQGEQFF
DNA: TGTGCCAGCAGTCCTACCCGGCTTCACGCCCAGGGTGAGCAGTTCTTC

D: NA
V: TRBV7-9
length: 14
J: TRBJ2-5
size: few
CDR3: CASSSVAFQETQYF
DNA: TGTGCCAGCAGCTCCGTAGCATTTCAAGAGACCCAGTACTTC

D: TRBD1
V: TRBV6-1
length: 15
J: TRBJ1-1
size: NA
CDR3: CASIIGGQANTEAFF
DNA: TGTGCCAGCATCATAGGAGGACAGGCGAACACTGAAGCTTTCTTT

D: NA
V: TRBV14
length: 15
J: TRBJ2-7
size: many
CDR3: CASSLSRESRGEQYF
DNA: TGTGCCAGCAGTCTATCCAGGGAATCTCGTGGCGAGCAGTACTTC

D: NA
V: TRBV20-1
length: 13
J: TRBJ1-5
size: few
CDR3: CSASSASNQPQHF
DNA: TGCAGTGCTAGTTCTGCTAGCAATCAGCCCCAGCATTTT

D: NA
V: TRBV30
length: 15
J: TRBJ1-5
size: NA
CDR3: CAWSGGIDSNQPQHF
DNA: TGTGCCTGGAGTGGGGGTATCGATAGCAATCAGCCCCAGCATTTT

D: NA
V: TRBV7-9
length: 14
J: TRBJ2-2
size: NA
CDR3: CASSFRSLSGELFF
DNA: TGTGCCAGCAGCTTCAGGTCTCTTTCCGGGGAGCTGTTTTTT

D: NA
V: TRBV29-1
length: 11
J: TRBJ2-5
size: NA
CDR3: CSVRAVETQYF
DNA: TGCAGCGTCCGGGCCGTGGAGACCCAGTACTTC

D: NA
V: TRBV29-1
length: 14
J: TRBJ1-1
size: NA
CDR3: CSVVKVARDTEAFF
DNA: TGCAGCGTTGTGAAAGTGGCTCGGGACACTGAAGCTTTCTTT

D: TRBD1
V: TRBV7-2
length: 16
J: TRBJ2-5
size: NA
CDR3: CASSLGSDRAQETQYF
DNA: TGTGCCAGCAGCTTAGGATCGGACAGGGCACAAGAGACCCAGTACTTC

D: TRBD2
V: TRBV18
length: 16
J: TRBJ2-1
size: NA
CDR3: CASSPQGLAGFDEQFF
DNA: TGTGCCAGCTCACCTCAGGGACTAGCGGGTTTCGATGAGCAGTTCTTC

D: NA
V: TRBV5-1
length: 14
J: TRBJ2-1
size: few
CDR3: CASSLEPPPDEQFF
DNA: TGCGCCAGCAGCTTGGAACCGCCGCCGGATGAGCAGTTCTTC